These 18 T cell receptor beta chains originate from one sample sequenced in a study of blood T cells in healthy people across ages. A J-beta primer mix and a sample-barcoded 5' primer were used in a second PCR of about 7 to 12 cycles. TCRdb used MiXCR to reprocess the 5' RACE reads, holding one entry per CDR3 protein. Of about a million distinct CDR3 sequences in the sample, just over 50% were seen once. Sequencing was done on a sample of blood. Every receptor here comes from a woman aged 55 to 70 in good health.

The chain is built from TRBV20-1 and TRBJ2-5; 7 bases align to TRBD2. J was trimmed by 2 bases and V by 0 bases; bases with no gene match: 9. Germline values: CDR1 DFQATT, CDR2 SNEGSKA (reference sequence). CDR3 length: 16 residues. The CDR3 here is CSARDGGGSGQETQYF. CDR3 nucleotide sequence: TGCAGTGCTAGAGATGGGGGGGGTAGCGGACAAGAGACCCAGTACTTC.

This chain uses TRBV3-1 with TRBJ2-7; 8 positions agree with TRBD1. Trimming removed 4 bases from V and 4 bases from J; junction bases left unmatched: 12. Germline-derived CDR1 and CDR2 are LGHDT and YNNKEL (reference sequence). CDR3 length: 16 residues. The CDR3 coding sequence is TGTGCCAGCAGCCTCCGGACAGGGATTTTCTGGTACGAGCAGTACTTC. Amino acids: CASSLRTGIFWYEQYF.

This clonotype was counted a few times. The chain has TRBV7-2 and TRBJ2-5; 8 positions match TRBD2. V lost 2 bases to trimming and J lost 5 bases; unmatched junction nucleotides: 13. The CDR3 has 17 amino acids. Germline loops: CDR1 SGHTA, CDR2 FQGNSA. The CDR3 DNA sequence: TGTGCCAGCAGCTTACGAAGCGGGAGCCCAAAGGGGGAGACCCAGTACTTC. It yields the protein CASSLRSGSPKGETQYF.

This chain joins TRBV4-2 and TRBJ2-3; 12 nucleotides align to TRBD2. J lost 2 bases, V lost 1 base, and 1 base had no gene match. The CDR3 is 16 amino acids. The germline CDR1 and CDR2 sequences are LGHNA and YNFKEQ. The CDR3 spells CASSQGLAGATDTQYF. CDR3 sequence (DNA): TGTGCCAGCAGCCAAGGACTAGCGGGAGCCACAGATACGCAGTATTTT.

This chain links TRBV20-1 with TRBJ1-4; a possible D gene is TRBD1 (5 bases). CDR1 and CDR2 from the germline V gene are DFQATT and SNEGSKA (reference sequence). V dropped 2 bases and J dropped 0 bases, with 7 bases sitting between them. CDR3 length: 14 residues. The CDR3 is CSARSQATNEKLFF. The CDR3 nucleotides read TGCAGTGCTAGATCACAGGCAACTAATGAAAAACTGTTTTTT.

V usage is TRBV27 and J usage is TRBJ2-3; the D gene is possibly TRBD2 (6 bases). CDR3 length: 14 amino acids. The germline gives CDR1 MNHEY, CDR2 SMNVEV (reference sequence). V was pared by 8 bases and J by 2 bases, with 14 bases between. The chain's CDR3 is CASAWGVDTDTQYF. CDR3 DNA sequence: TGTGCCAGCGCGTGGGGGGTAGACACAGATACGCAGTATTTT.

The chain joins TRBV5-4 to TRBJ2-3; 7 bases are a match to TRBD2. Germline-derived CDR1 and CDR2 are SGHNT and YYREEE (reference sequence). CDR3 length: 14 residues. J gave up 6 bases and V 2 bases, and 6 bases lay outside the gene matches. CDR3 nucleotides: TGTGCCAGCAGCTTCCGCGGGAGAGGGGATACGCAGTATTTT. Its protein product is CASSFRGRGDTQYF.

The rearrangement joins TRBV20-1 to TRBJ2-7; a weak D match, TRBD2 (6 bases). The germline gives CDR1 DFQATT, CDR2 SNEGSKA (reference sequence). The CDR3 has 11 residues. The V gene lost 7 bases and the J gene lost 11 bases, with 18 bases spanning the gap. The CDR3 region has the DNA TGCAGTGGTTTGGCAGGGAGGTTCGAGTACTTC. This codes for CSGLAGRFEYF.

The V gene is TRBV4-1, the J gene TRBJ1-6; the D is unclear. Trimming stripped 0 bases from V and 8 bases from J, with 5 bases between. The germline V gene encodes CDR1 MGHRA and CDR2 YSYEKL. This CDR3 is built from 13 residues. Here the CDR3 reads CASSQEQHSPLHF. CDR3 DNA: TGCGCCAGCAGCCAAGAACAGCATTCACCCCTCCACTTT.

The chain employs TRBV7-9 and TRBJ1-5; TRBD1 agrees at 11 bases. Looked up from germline, CDR1 is SEHNR and CDR2 is FQNEAQ (reference sequence). The CDR3 extends over 15 amino acids. With 5 bases clipped from V and 5 bases from J, the junction kept 5 bases outside the gene matches. CDR3 in amino acids: CASSPDRGPYQPQHF. In nucleotides, the CDR3 is TGTGCCAGCAGCCCGGACAGGGGGCCTTATCAGCCCCAGCATTTT.

This clonotype was counted a few times. The V gene is TRBV15, the J gene TRBJ1-2; no firm D call. The V end was cut by 1 base, the J end by 8 bases, with 11 bases between. Germline lookup yields CDR1 LNHNV and CDR2 YYDKDF (reference sequence). There are 13 residues in the CDR3. The CDR3 sequence is CATSRVSGSGYTF. The CDR3 DNA reads as TGTGCCACCAGCAGAGTGTCGGGGAGCGGCTACACCTTC.

This clonotype showed up just a few times. The chain is built from TRBV29-1 and TRBJ2-1; 14 bases align to TRBD2. V trimming: 4 bases; J trimming: 7 bases; junction bases outside the gene matches: 9. This CDR3 comprises 16 residues. Germline V lookup: CDR1 SQVTM, CDR2 ANQGSEA. The chain's CDR3 is CSVGLPGTSGSNEQFF. In DNA, the CDR3 is TGCAGCGTTGGACTCCCCGGGACTAGCGGGAGTAATGAGCAGTTCTTC.

This clonotype was recorded a few times. The V gene is TRBV7-2, the J gene TRBJ2-7, with 7 bases aligning to TRBD2. Germline V CDR1 and CDR2: SGHTA, FQGNSA. The CDR3 length is 15 residues. V lost 2 bases, J lost 2 bases, and 6 bases stayed unmatched. The CDR3 sequence: CASSLWGGDAYEQYF. The CDR3 nucleotides read TGTGCCAGCAGCTTATGGGGAGGGGACGCCTACGAGCAGTACTTC. Full variable domain (missing parts from reference TRBV7-2 and TRBJ2-7): GAGVSQSPSNKVTEKGKDVELRCDPISGHTALYWYRQSLGQGLEFLIYFQGNSAPDKSGLPSDRFSAERTGGSVSTLTIQRTQQEDSAVYLCASSLWGGDAYEQYFGPGTRLTVT.

The V call is TRBV25-1, the J call TRBJ2-5; tentative D call: TRBD2 (6 bases). CDR1 is MGHDK, CDR2 SYGVNS, per germline. CDR3 length: 14 residues. Trimming pared 3 bases from V and 5 bases from J, leaving 13 bases between. The DNA for the CDR3 is TGTGCCAGCAGTGAGGGATTGGGGAGGGAGACCCAGTACTTC. Translated, it gives CASSEGLGRETQYF. Based on the CDR3 plus reference TRBV25-1 and TRBJ2-5, the full variable domain is EADIYQTPRYLVIGTGKKITLECSQTMGHDKMYWYQQDPGMELHLIHYSYGVNSTEKGDLSSESTVSRIRTEHFPLTLESARPSHTSQYLCASSEGLGRETQYFGPGTRLLVL.

In this sample, this clonotype turned up a few times. The chain has TRBV20-1 and TRBJ2-7; possibly TRBD2 for D (6 bases). V was cut by 5 bases and J by 2 bases, with 16 bases left in between. The CDR3 runs 14 residues. Germline assignment: CDR1 DFQATT and CDR2 SNEGSKA (reference sequence). CDR3: CSALQPSATYEQYF. The CDR3 DNA reads TGCAGTGCTCTACAACCTAGCGCCACCTACGAGCAGTACTTC.

The chain links TRBV5-4 to TRBJ2-2, with D unresolved. The CDR3 totals 17 residues. V was clipped by 2 bases and J by 0 bases, with 14 bases between them. The germline gives CDR1 SGHNT, CDR2 YYREEE (reference sequence). The chain's CDR3 is CASSFTPDLANTGELFF. CDR3 bases: TGTGCCAGCAGCTTCACACCTGACTTGGCGAACACCGGGGAGCTGTTTTTT. The full variable domain, with the rest looked up from reference TRBV5-4 and TRBJ2-2, is ETGVTQSPTHLIKTRGQQVTLRCSSQSGHNTVSWYQQALGQGPQFIFQYYREEENGRGNFPPRFSGLQFPNYSSELNVNALELDDSALYLCASSFTPDLANTGELFFGEGSRLTVL.

The rearrangement joins TRBV2 to TRBJ2-3; D gene unclear. CDR3 length: 12 amino acids. Germline V lookup: CDR1 SNHLY, CDR2 FYNNEI. With 6 bases removed from V and 11 bases from J, the gap between germline ends came to 15 bases. DNA of the CDR3: TGTGCCAGCAGAGCCGGCCTGATGGGGCAGTATTTT. Translating gives CASRAGLMGQYF. The full variable domain, in which reference TRBV2 and TRBJ2-3 provide the parts outside the CDR3, is EPEVTQTPSHQVTQMGQEVILRCVPISNHLYFYWYRQILGQKVEFLVSFYNNEISEKSEIFDDQFSVERPDGSNFTLKIRSTKLEDSAMYFCASRAGLMGQYFGPGTRLTVL.

The V and J genes are TRBV9 and TRBJ1-2; 7 bases match TRBD1. This CDR3 comprises 15 residues. From germline, CDR1 is SGDLS and CDR2 YYNGEE. Trimming removed 4 bases from V and 2 bases from J; junction bases left unmatched: 8. DNA for the CDR3: TGTGCCAGCAGCTTTGGACAGGCACCCAACTATGGCTACACCTTC. Protein product: CASSFGQAPNYGYTF.